These T cell receptor beta chains were read from a single sample in a study of control samples from healthy donors and cancer patients. Measured with immunoSEQ multiplex PCR; TCRdb has only the in-frame clones, and not every one. The table has some 130,000 clones, about nine tenths seen once. The sequenced sample was blood. Receptors originate from a man younger than 30 in good health. Each CDR3 is given with its conserved first and last residue. A D gene is named only where the DNA matches it firmly. Size is omitted from some rows. Given values are once, few, many or a class for expanded clones.

CDR3 length	clone size	V gene	D gene	J gene	CDR3 protein	CDR3 DNA
12	once	TRBV6-6	-	TRBJ2-1	CASSYRDNEQFF	TGTGCCAGCAGTTACAGGGACAATGAGCAGTTCTTC
14	-	TRBV9	TRBD1	TRBJ1-5	CASSRGQNNQPQHF	TGTGCCAGCAGTAGGGGACAGAATAATCAGCCCCAGCATTTT
13	-	TRBV30	-	TRBJ2-3	CAWSVPGADTQYF	TGTGCCTGGAGTGTTCCCGGGGCAGATACGCAGTATTTT
13	-	TRBV3-1/TRBV3-2	-	TRBJ2-5	CASSRDRQETQYF	TGTGCCAGCAGCCGGGACCGGCAAGAGACCCAGTACTTC
13	-	TRBV30	-	TRBJ1-2	CASPGQSNYGYTF	TGTGCCAGCCCCGGTCAGTCCAACTATGGCTACACCTTC
17	once	TRBV4-1	TRBD1	TRBJ2-1	CASSRTVWTGAYNEQFF	TGCGCCAGCAGCCGAACCGTTTGGACAGGGGCATACAATGAGCAGTTCTTC
14	-	TRBV7-9	TRBD1	TRBJ2-7	CASSLVGQGTEQYF	TGTGCCAGCAGCTTAGTAGGACAGGGTACCGAGCAGTACTTC
15	-	TRBV9	-	TRBJ1-4	CASSVGTGLNEKLFF	TGTGCCAGCAGCGTAGGCACAGGCCTAAATGAAAAACTGTTTTTT
16	-	TRBV11-1	TRBD1	TRBJ1-1	CASSLGEAGGDTEAFF	TGTGCCAGCAGCTTAGGGGAAGCAGGGGGAGACACTGAAGCTTTCTTT
14	-	TRBV5-1	-	TRBJ1-6	CASSSGAVDSPLHF	TGCGCCAGCAGCTCGGGGGCGGTGGATTCACCCCTCCACTTT
14	-	TRBV5-1	-	TRBJ1-2	CASSSDRPSGLGTF	TGCGCCAGCAGCTCGGACAGACCGTCGGGACTGGGCACCTTC
14	-	TRBV25-1	TRBD2	TRBJ2-1	CASTQTSGYNEQFF	TGTGCCAGCACTCAAACTAGCGGTTACAATGAGCAGTTCTTC
14	-	TRBV19	-	TRBJ2-5	CASQKDSLQETQYF	TGTGCCAGTCAGAAGGACAGCCTCCAAGAGACCCAGTACTTC